This paragraph reports one TCR beta chain. The antigen is undetermined. Trimming shortened V by 0 bases and J by 6 bases, and 8 bases separated the two germline ends. In germline, CDR1 is LGHNA, CDR2 YSLEER. CDR3 size: 14 residues. The data stem from a study of cytomegalovirus exposure and HLA in healthy donors. Overall study results and limits: Most TCR sequences showed up rarely, but some public TCRs showed up in many donors. That first-cohort TCR clusters tended to co-occur in the 130 or so validation repertoires was found in a later analysis. Specificity for CMV antigens was confirmed in vitro for a few of the CMV-associated chains.

The table came from immunoSEQ multiplex PCR; TCRdb's copy has only in-frame clones and leaves some out. The sample lists about 300,000 clones, 88% seen once, with about 0.9% in the top ten. Sequencing input: PBMCs. The sequence derives from a woman between 18 and 30 years old in good health and CMV-seronegative. The chain is built from TRBV4-3 and TRBJ2-2; D remains ambiguous. The CDR3 bases are TGCGCCAGCAGCCAAGAAGAGAATGCCGGGGAGCTGTTTTTT. As protein: CASSQEENAGELFF.